This T cell receptor (beta chain) originates from a study of OX40 agonist ivuxolimab in advanced cancers. V shed 0 bases and J shed 2 bases, with 5 bases lying between them. Germline assignment: CDR1 SGHDT and CDR2 YYEEEE. The CDR3 sequence is 13 residues long. Sequencing was performed with immunoSEQ multiplex PCR; in TCRdb, only in-frame clones are kept and a portion is missing. The data show 45,000 to 70,000 clones, 85% to 90% seen once. This sequence originates from an adult with an advanced solid tumor such as melanoma, head and neck, liver or kidney cancer. This sample comprised CD4+ or CD8+ T cells sorted from blood, obtained in a trial of the OX40 agonist ivuxolimab. The chain couples TRBV5-6 to TRBJ2-5; D unclear. CDR3 bases: TGTGCCAGCAGCTTGGCCCTGCAAGAGACCCAGTACTTC. It encodes CASSLALQETQYF.